This T cell receptor beta chain was captured in a study of T cell responses to AZD1222 COVID-19 vaccine. Study findings and constraints: Seropositive status at baseline applied to only 5 to 7 AZD1222 recipients.

The method was immunoSEQ multiplex PCR; TCRdb's version includes in-frame clones alone and lacks a portion of them. Of approximately 140,000 clones in the sample, about 90% were seen once. CDR1 and CDR2 from the germline V gene are LNHDA and SQIVND (reference sequence). This CDR3 comprises 13 residues. V was cut by 7 bases and J by 6 bases, with 15 bases left in between. For this clone: What it binds is not known.

Analyses pooled second doses at about 4 or about 12 weeks. The sequences come from peripheral blood, collected 28 days after the second AZD1222 dose. The sequence came from an adult who received the AZD1222 COVID-19 vaccine. The chain joins TRBV19 to TRBJ1-1; a possible D gene is TRBD1 (5 bases). This CDR3 reads CASKTAIGAEAFF. For the CDR3, the DNA is TGTGCCAGTAAAACAGCCATAGGGGCTGAAGCTTTCTTT.